The 30 T cell receptor beta chains below all came from one sample that was sequenced in a study of T cell repertoires in aging, cancer and after chemotherapy. TRB rearrangements spanning V, D and J were amplified using mixed TRB-A/B primers. TCRdb called the multiplex PCR reads again in MiXCR, with one record for every CDR3 protein. The sample has several thousand distinct CDR3 sequences, less than 25% seen once. TCR beta rearrangements were amplified from peripheral blood genomic DNA. The sample was blood. The source of these receptors is a human donor with a blood cancer.

The V and J genes are TRBV12-3 or TRBV12-4 and TRBJ2-1, with D possibly TRBD1 on 5 matching bases. The V end lost 6 bases, the J end lost 8 bases, and 8 bases lay between the germline ends. This CDR3 has 11 amino acids. The CDR3 loop is CASSRVDEQFF. DNA of the CDR3: TGTGCCAGCAGCAGGGTGGATGAGCAGTTCTTC.

The chain is built from TRBV12-3 or TRBV12-4 and TRBJ2-7, with TRBD1 matching 8 bases. V gave up 4 bases and J gave up 1 base; unmatched junction bases: 6. The CDR3 runs to 15 residues. The CDR3 region is CASSYPRTGSYEQYF. In nucleotides, the CDR3 is TGTGCCAGCAGTTACCCCCGGACAGGGTCCTACGAGCAGTACTTC.

The rearrangement joins TRBV7-9 to TRBJ1-2; a weak D match, TRBD1 (5 bases). Looked up from germline, CDR1 is SEHNR and CDR2 is FQNEAQ (reference sequence). V was clipped by 1 base and J by 7 bases, with 13 bases between them. This CDR3 comprises 14 residues. The CDR3 reads CASSLEGRDVGYTF. CDR3 in DNA: TGTGCCAGCAGCTTAGAGGGGAGGGATGTTGGCTACACCTTC.

The chain combines TRBV20-1 with TRBJ2-7, with 8 bases that match TRBD1. CDR3 length equals 14 residues. V was pared by 6 bases and J by 7 bases, with 14 bases of the junction left unmatched. Germline lookup yields CDR1 DFQATT and CDR2 SNEGSKA (reference sequence). The CDR3 spells CSAREWQGAGEQYF. The CDR3 DNA is TGCAGTGCCCGTGAGTGGCAGGGGGCAGGGGAGCAGTACTTC.

Note on this clonotype: Possible read error: a much larger clone is one base away. The chain employs TRBV20-1 and TRBJ2-2, with D possibly being TRBD2 (5 bases). Germline CDR1 reads DFQATT; CDR2 reads SNEGSKA (reference sequence). The CDR3 length is 14 residues. The V gene lost 6 bases and the J gene lost 4 bases, with 15 bases spanning the gap. CDR3 loop: CSATRAAITGELFF. The CDR3 DNA sequence: TGCAGTGCCACGAGGGCAGCGATCACCGGGGAGCTGTTTTTT.

This clonotype was seen only once. This may come from a read error, since a much larger clone is one base off. The chain uses TRBV19 and TRBJ1-1; D not certain. The CDR3 sequence is 14 residues long. V lost 4 bases, J lost 3 bases, and 12 bases lay in between. The germline CDR1 and CDR2 sequences are LNHDA and SQIVND (reference sequence). For the CDR3, the DNA is TGTGCCAGTAGTAAGGCACGAGGGTACACTGAAGCTTTCTTT. It specifies CASSKARGYTEAFF.

The genes are TRBV7-9 and TRBJ2-3; TRBD1 aligns across 9 bases. With 4 bases clipped from V and 5 bases from J, the junction kept 4 bases outside the gene matches. CDR1 and CDR2 (germline): SEHNR, FQNEAQ (reference sequence). The CDR3 length is 14 residues. CDR3 sequence reads: CASSSYRGQDTQYF. CDR3 coding DNA: TGTGCCAGCAGCTCCTACAGGGGGCAAGATACGCAGTATTTT.

In this sample, this clonotype turned up a few times. The V and J genes are TRBV28 and TRBJ1-2; 7 bases are shared with TRBD1. CDR3 length equals 13 residues. Trimming cost V 6 bases and J 7 bases; bases outside gene matches: 8. CDR1 is MDHEN, CDR2 SYDVKM, per germline. Here the CDR3 DNA reads TGTGCCAGCAGGGCCAGGGGGTTTGGTGGCTACACCTTC. This sequence encodes CASRARGFGGYTF.

This clonotype was counted a few times. V usage is TRBV7-9 and J usage is TRBJ1-1; D gene uncertain. Trimming left V 5 bases short and J 1 base short, with 11 bases between. This CDR3 has 14 amino acids. Germline lookup yields CDR1 SEHNR and CDR2 FQNEAQ (reference sequence). The CDR3 sequence: CASSPQIKNTEAFF. The CDR3 nucleotides read TGTGCCAGCAGCCCCCAAATTAAGAACACTGAAGCTTTCTTT.

In this sample, this clonotype turned up once. This may arise from a read error, as a much more abundant clone is one base away. The chain uses TRBV11-3 and TRBJ2-7, with D tentatively TRBD1 or TRBD2 (6 bases each). The CDR3 extends over 13 amino acids. Germline V CDR1 and CDR2: SGHNT, YENEEA. This chain's CDR3 is CASSLGGVYKQYF. The DNA of the CDR3 is TGTGCCAGCAGCCTCGGGGGCGTCTACAAGCAGTACTTC.

Points on this clonotype: This may stem from a read error, because a much larger clone lies one nucleotide away. This chain connects TRBV6-1 to TRBJ2-7; 7 nucleotides align to TRBD2. The CDR3 contains 16 residues. Germline-derived CDR1 and CDR2 are MNHNS and SASEGT. V was pared by 3 bases and J by 2 bases, with 10 bases of the junction left unmatched. The CDR3 region is CASSDWNSGRPYEQYF. CDR3 DNA sequence: TGTGCCAGCAGTGACTGGAATAGCGGGCGACCCTACGAGCAGTACTTC.

This clonotype is medium-sized within its sample. The chain recombines TRBV27 with TRBJ1-2; 10 bases map to TRBD1. This CDR3 is 17 amino acids long. V shed 6 bases, J shed 2 bases, and the junction held 12 bases outside the gene matches. Per the germline V gene, CDR1 is MNHEY and CDR2 is SMNVEV (reference sequence). DNA for the CDR3: TGTGCCAGCAGGTTCGCCGCCGGGACAGGGGACAACTATGGCTACACCTTC. The encoded protein is CASRFAAGTGDNYGYTF.

The CDR3 DNA reads as TGTGCCAGCAGCTTGCGCTTCGGCAGCGGATCCACTAACTATGGCTACACCTTC. Its protein product is CASSLRFGSGSTNYGYTF. This chain uses TRBV5-4 with TRBJ1-2; unclear D gene. CDR1 SGHNT and CDR2 YYREEE come from the germline V gene (reference sequence). V lost 1 base and J 0 bases, leaving 19 bases between the germline ends. This CDR3 is built from 18 residues.

The CDR3 DNA reads TGTGCCAGCAGTTCTCACGGGACAGTTAATTCACCCCTCCACTTT. Amino acid sequence: CASSSHGTVNSPLHF. The V call is TRBV28, the J call TRBJ1-6; 7 nucleotides agree with TRBD1. Looked up from germline, CDR1 is MDHEN and CDR2 is SYDVKM. The CDR3 spans 15 residues. Losses at the gene ends were 4 bases for V and 6 bases for J; bases not matched to a gene: 6. Full variable domain (rest looked up from reference TRBV28 and TRBJ1-6): DVKVTQSSRYLVKRTGEKVFLECVQDMDHENMFWYRQDPGLGLRLIYFSYDVKMKEKGDIPEGYSVSREKKERFSLILESASTNQTSMYLCASSSHGTVNSPLHFGNGTRLTVT.

This clonotype is termed large. J is TRBJ2-1 and V is TRBV27; the D is unclear. This CDR3 has 11 residues. In germline, CDR1 is MNHEY, CDR2 SMNVEV (reference sequence). The V gene lost 6 bases and the J gene lost 4 bases, with 4 bases spanning the gap. The CDR3 reads CASSTYNEQFF. In DNA form, the CDR3 reads TGTGCCAGCAGCACATACAATGAGCAGTTCTTC.

This clonotype is labeled as medium-sized. The V call is TRBV19, the J call TRBJ1-3; D is possibly TRBD1 (6 bases). V was shortened by 5 bases and J by 1 base, with 15 bases between the two germline ends. The CDR3 totals 16 residues. Germline V gives CDR1 LNHDA, CDR2 SQIVND (reference sequence). In nucleotides, the CDR3 is TGTGCCAGTAGTGATATGACCGGGACATCTGGAAACACCATATATTTT. Its translation: CASSDMTGTSGNTIYF. Together with reference TRBV19 and TRBJ1-3, the CDR3 gives the full variable domain: DGGITQSPKYLFRKEGQNVTLSCEQNLNHDAMYWYRQDPGQGLRLIYYSQIVNDFQKGDIAEGYSVSREKKESFPLTVTSAQKNPTAFYLCASSDMTGTSGNTIYFGEGSWLTVV.

The chain links TRBV20-1 to TRBJ2-3; 15 positions agree with TRBD2. CDR3 length equals 16 residues. Germline CDR1 reads DFQATT; CDR2 reads SNEGSKA (reference sequence). The V segment lost 6 bases and the J segment 0 bases; nucleotides outside the gene matches: 4. The CDR3, as DNA: TGCAGTGCAAACGGACTAGCGGGAGGGAGCACAGATACGCAGTATTTT. This translates into CSANGLAGGSTDTQYF.

In its sample, this clonotype ranks as medium-sized. This chain uses TRBV5-5 with TRBJ1-3; TRBD1 agrees at 7 bases. After removal of 6 bases from V and 2 bases from J, the junction contained 5 bases not matched to a gene. Germline V lookup: CDR1 SGHKS, CDR2 YYEKEE (reference sequence). This CDR3 has 14 residues. The CDR3 DNA is TGTGCCAGCACCGGCACAGGGGCTGGAAACACCATATATTTT. Amino acid sequence: CASTGTGAGNTIYF. Full variable domain (rest looked up from reference TRBV5-5 and TRBJ1-3): DAGVTQSPTHLIKTRGQQVTLRCSPISGHKSVSWYQQVLGQGPQFIFQYYEKEERGRGNFPDRFSARQFPNYSSELNVNALLLGDSALYLCASTGTGAGNTIYFGEGSWLTVV.

This clonotype is medium-sized by share. This chain joins TRBV27 and TRBJ2-6; a weak D match, TRBD2 (6 bases). Between the trimmed V and J ends, which lost 8 bases and 4 bases, there was a span of 18 bases. The length of the CDR3 is 16 residues. Germline values: CDR1 MNHEY, CDR2 SMNVEV (reference sequence). CDR3 bases: TGTGCCAGCGGCGGAGGGACGGTTCCCGGGGCCAACGTCCTGACTTTC. Amino acid sequence: CASGGGTVPGANVLTF.

The gene calls are TRBV12-3 or TRBV12-4 and TRBJ1-6, with D possibly being TRBD1 (5 bases). Between the trimmed V and J ends, which lost 5 bases and 8 bases, there was a span of 19 bases. The CDR3 covers 16 residues. This chain's CDR3 is CASSLRMGVGDSPLHF. CDR3 nucleotide sequence: TGTGCCAGCAGTCTCCGAATGGGGGTAGGGGATTCACCCCTCCACTTT.

CDR3 in amino acids: CASSPPRVNTEAFF. For the CDR3, the DNA is TGTGCCAGCAGCCCCCCCAGGGTGAACACTGAAGCTTTCTTT. The chain uses TRBV28 and TRBJ1-1, with TRBD1 as a possible D gene (5 bases). The V and J ends lost 6 bases and 0 bases respectively, with 11 bases between them. CDR1 MDHEN and CDR2 SYDVKM come from the germline V gene. The CDR3 spans 14 residues.

This clonotype has only a few counts. This sequence joins TRBV6-5 and TRBJ2-7, with D hard to call. Germline CDR1 is MNHEY and CDR2 is SVGAGI. CDR3 length: 12 residues. With 6 bases removed from V and 1 base from J, the gap between germline ends came to 7 bases. The CDR3 is CASRTSSYEQYF. CDR3 DNA: TGTGCCAGCAGAACCTCTTCCTACGAGCAGTACTTC.

This clonotype is medium-sized by share. J is TRBJ2-1 and V is TRBV6-5; D might be TRBD1 (6 bases). Per germline, CDR1 MNHEY and CDR2 SVGAGI. This CDR3 region has 14 residues. V lost 7 bases, J lost 5 bases, and 15 bases lay in between. CDR3 region: CASTPGHRNNEQFF. The DNA of the CDR3 is TGTGCCAGCACCCCGGGACACCGTAACAATGAGCAGTTCTTC.

Only a few counts were recorded for this clonotype. V and J are TRBV20-1 and TRBJ2-5; 10 bases fit TRBD2. Germline V gene sequence: CDR1 DFQATT, CDR2 SNEGSKA (reference sequence). The CDR3 sequence is 15 residues long. The V segment lost 0 bases and the J segment 5 bases; nucleotides outside the gene matches: 6. CDR3 protein: CSARDPASGSETQYF. CDR3 bases: TGCAGTGCTAGAGATCCGGCTAGCGGGAGTGAGACCCAGTACTTC.

By share, this clonotype counts as medium-sized. This chain links TRBV6-5 with TRBJ1-6; 9 bases map to TRBD1. The CDR3 is 15 residues long. Germline V lookup: CDR1 MNHEY, CDR2 SVGAGI. V lost 2 bases and J lost 8; bases outside the gene matches: 4. The CDR3 DNA is TGTGCCAGCAGTTACGGGGGACAGGGATATTCACCCCTCCACTTT. Amino acid sequence: CASSYGGQGYSPLHF.

This rearrangement joins TRBV7-9 to TRBJ1-5; TRBD1 aligns across 8 bases. CDR3 length: 14 amino acids. V shed 5 bases and J 2 bases; nucleotides not matched to a gene: 2. The germline gives CDR1 SEHNR, CDR2 FQNEAQ (reference sequence). The CDR3, as DNA: TGTGCCAGCAGCGCACAGGGGGGCAATCAGCCCCAGCATTTT. It is translated as CASSAQGGNQPQHF.

The rearrangement uses TRBV5-1 and TRBJ1-6; 10 nucleotides align to TRBD1. This CDR3 spans 15 amino acids. The V gene end was trimmed by 4 bases and the J gene end by 6 bases; junction bases not matched to a gene: 4. Germline V lookup: CDR1 SGHRS, CDR2 YFSETQ. The CDR3, as DNA: TGCGCCAGCAGCCCGACAGGGGGCTTTAATTCACCCCTCCACTTT. It encodes CASSPTGGFNSPLHF.

About this clonotype itself: A much more abundant neighbour one base away suggests this may be a read error. V gene TRBV6-2 or TRBV6-3 combines with J gene TRBJ2-2, with 10 nucleotides matching TRBD2. The germline gives CDR1 MNHEY, CDR2 SVGEGT. This CDR3 is 19 amino acids long. V lost 2 bases and J lost 0; bases outside the gene matches: 9. The CDR3 region is CASSYLLAGGPSNTGELFF. The DNA of the CDR3 is TGTGCCAGCAGTTACCTGTTAGCGGGAGGCCCATCGAACACCGGGGAGCTGTTTTTT.

In its sample, this clonotype is medium-sized. The chain joins TRBV6-6 to TRBJ2-7, with 9 nucleotides matching TRBD2. The germline CDR1 and CDR2 sequences are MNHNY and SVGAGI (reference sequence). V gave up 5 bases and J gave up 3 bases; unmatched junction bases: 17. The CDR3 is made up of 18 amino acids. The CDR3 DNA is TGTGCCAGCAGTCCAACGCCCCAGGCGGGAGGGCCGGACTACGAGCAGTACTTC. Amino acid sequence: CASSPTPQAGGPDYEQYF.

The chain carries TRBV6-1 and TRBJ1-2; possibly TRBD1 for D (6 bases). Between the trimmed V and J ends, which lost 5 bases and 5 bases, there was a span of 15 bases. This CDR3 spans 14 amino acids. From germline, CDR1 is MNHNS and CDR2 SASEGT. In DNA form, the CDR3 reads TGTGCCAGCAGTCTGGGAGGGGGTAAGTATGGCTACACCTTC. It yields the protein CASSLGGGKYGYTF.